The clone carrying this TCR beta chain was seen many times. Antigen unknown. This sample stems from a study of identical twins. Regarding the study as a whole: There was more out-of-frame TCR alpha sharing in monozygotic twins than models estimated.

MiXCR, run by TCRdb on the 5' RACE reads, gives a single entry per CDR3 protein. The table includes 250,000 to 350,000 distinct CDR3 sequences, around 8.8% detected once. The CDR3 extends over 15 amino acids. V dropped 8 bases and J dropped 3 bases, with 19 bases sitting between them. Germline V gene data show CDR1 as SNHLY and CDR2 as FYNNEI. These sequences were also reported in another study, on yellow fever vaccine responses in identical twins.

This rearrangement joins TRBV2 to TRBJ2-5; D remains unclear. The sequenced sample was memory (CD45RO+) T cells sorted from blood. This clonotype was sampled from a woman in her late teens or twenties in good health. In nucleotides, the CDR3 is TGTGCCAGCTCCTCAGGTCCCGGAGTGAAAGAGACCCAGTACTTC. It is translated as CASSSGPGVKETQYF.